These T cell receptor beta chains were read from a single sample in a study of blood T cell repertoires in COVID-19. Sequenced by immunoSEQ multiplex PCR; TCRdb stores in-frame clones only, minus some. The sample yields about 300,000 clones, around 90% seen once. The specimen was PBMCs or T cells enriched from blood (not recorded which). Source of these receptors: a woman aged 25 to 39 who had recovered from COVID-19. The CDR3 runs from the conserved cysteine through the conserved F or W.

v_call	j_call	cdr3_aa
TRBV28	TRBJ1-1	CAAGTGGTDEAFF
TRBV19	TRBJ1-2	CASSISKGGNNYGYTF
TRBV28	TRBJ2-7	CASSSPTGEQYF
TRBV18	TRBJ1-6	CASSWTGEDSPLHF
TRBV11-2	TRBJ2-7	CASRGGYGYEQYF
TRBV5-1	TRBJ2-7	CASSPGLAGVHEQYF
TRBV24-1	TRBJ1-2	CATSVGVFYGYTF
TRBV9	TRBJ2-2	CASSPRGTAANTGELFF
TRBV5-4	TRBJ2-1	CASSLYTSSYNEQFF
TRBV7-2	TRBJ2-3	CASSLGTVYTDTQYF
TRBV10-3	TRBJ1-6	CAISESLTGTSSYNSPLHF
TRBV11-3	TRBJ2-1	CASSFSGNNEQFF
TRBV30	TRBJ1-5	CAWRAGQGSNQPQHF
TRBV19	TRBJ1-2	CASSTRRGSIDYGYTF
TRBV9	TRBJ2-2	CASSLTSGGTNTGELFF
TRBV29-1	TRBJ1-1	CSVEGRQGAGGTEAFF
TRBV24-1	TRBJ2-2	CATSDAGTTNTGELFF
TRBV2	TRBJ1-2	CASSDRVSSYGYTF
TRBV6-2/TRBV6-3	TRBJ2-3	CASSKDSNHIDTDTQYF
TRBV7-9	TRBJ2-1	CASHETAYNEQFF
TRBV28	TRBJ1-1	CASSPPGGEAFF
TRBV7-7	TRBJ2-2	CASGERELTGELFF
TRBV4-3	TRBJ1-4	CASSQVQGAGEKLFF
TRBV29-1	TRBJ2-3	CSVEGDLAETDTQYF
TRBV27	TRBJ1-5	CASSSGGLGQPQHF
TRBV11-3	TRBJ2-1	CASSLGGSHNEQFF
TRBV28	TRBJ1-5	CASSWQNQPQHF
TRBV28	TRBJ2-1	CASSRTSGPYNEQFF
TRBV19	TRBJ2-3	CASSILDTQYF
TRBV19	TRBJ1-2	CASSPGQGGNYGYTF
TRBV28	TRBJ2-7	CASSPKTDYEQYF
TRBV28	TRBJ1-6	CASSLSAGKLVMDSPLHF
TRBV2	TRBJ2-2	CASSGDLAGLNTGELFF
TRBV7-9	TRBJ2-1	CASSLWPRGKPYNEQFF
TRBV7-3	TRBJ2-1	CASSLSPGTPKQFF
TRBV4-3	TRBJ2-5	CASSQGLAGDETQYF
TRBV5-5	TRBJ2-1	CASSFTRINEQFF
TRBV28	TRBJ2-7	CASSWRETHYEQYF
TRBV29-1	TRBJ2-2	CSVEAVEDTGELFF
TRBV5-1	TRBJ2-3	CASSTDGQGGGDTQYF
TRBV11-2	TRBJ1-6	CASSSWRQYNSPLHF
TRBV5-4	TRBJ2-1	CASSLGPAGAQGHEQFF
TRBV2	TRBJ2-7	CASKDTGSSYEQYF
TRBV28	TRBJ2-7	CASSLSGGRSSYEQYF
TRBV6-1	TRBJ2-1	CASSVTSGRGYNEQFF
TRBV4-3	TRBJ2-3	CASSSGTGMVTGDTQYF
TRBV29-1	TRBJ1-2	CSVEMPDLNYGYTF